One sample yielded the 14 T cell receptor beta chains listed below, sequenced in a study of graft-versus-host responses after intestinal transplantation. Using immunoSEQ multiplex PCR, the repertoire was profiled, and TCRdb retains in-frame clones only, with some absent. The table lists over 100,000 clones, around nine tenths of them singletons. The antigens of these receptors remain unknown. This specimen consisted of unstimulated CD4+ T cells sorted from spleen or lymph node cells, obtained before transplant. The receptors shown here come from a human donor who was the organ donor for an intestinal transplant.

For the CDR3, the DNA is TGTGCCAGCAGCGTAGGGGGGGAAACGTACGAGCAGTACTTC. This gives the protein CASSVGGETYEQYF. V gene TRBV9 combines with J gene TRBJ2-7; D possibly corresponds to TRBD2 (6 bases). CDR3 length equals 14 residues. V lost 0 bases to trimming and J lost 4 bases, with 11 bases between them. Germline V gene data show CDR1 as SGDLS and CDR2 as YYNGEE.

DNA of the CDR3: TGTGCCAGTAAGTGGACAGGGAGCCTTGAGACTGAAGCTTTCTTT. It encodes CASKWTGSLETEAFF. The chain joins TRBV19 to TRBJ1-1; 8 bases are a match to TRBD1. The CDR3 is 15 amino acids. Germline V gene sequence: CDR1 LNHDA, CDR2 SQIVND (reference sequence). V lost 7 bases to trimming and J lost 5 bases; unmatched junction nucleotides: 12.

The V call is TRBV27, the J call TRBJ1-5; no clear D gene. The V gene lost 0 bases and the J gene lost 4 bases, with 4 bases spanning the gap. This CDR3 has 13 amino acids. From germline, CDR1 is MNHEY and CDR2 SMNVEV (reference sequence). The CDR3 coding sequence is TGTGCCAGCAGTTTATCTTCGAATCAGCCCCAGCATTTT. Residues: CASSLSSNQPQHF.

The chain couples TRBV28 to TRBJ2-7; 7 bases agree with TRBD1. This CDR3 comprises 17 residues. The V segment lost 4 bases and the J segment 0 bases; nucleotides outside the gene matches: 12. CDR1 is MDHEN, CDR2 SYDVKM, per germline. The CDR3 is CASSSMTGNVPSYEQYF. The CDR3 nucleotides read TGTGCCAGCAGTTCCATGACAGGGAACGTACCCTCCTACGAGCAGTACTTC.

CDR3 DNA sequence: TGTGCCATCAGTTATCCAAGCTCTGGGGCCAACGTCCTGACTTTC. It translates to CAISYPSSGANVLTF. The rearrangement uses TRBV10-3 and TRBJ2-6, with D hard to call. V lost 5 bases, J lost 0 bases, and 8 bases lay in between. The V gene's germline CDR1 is ENHRY and CDR2 SYGVKD. The CDR3 extends over 15 amino acids.

This clone was observed a few times. The V call is TRBV6-6, the J call TRBJ2-7, with D unresolved. Trimming took 2 bases from V and 4 from J, leaving 6 bases between them. The CDR3 totals 12 residues. Per the germline V gene, CDR1 is MNHNY and CDR2 is SVGAGI (reference sequence). CDR3 bases: TGTGCCAGCAGTTACGGCAGATACGAGCAGTACTTC. It specifies CASSYGRYEQYF.

The rearrangement links TRBV5-6 to TRBJ2-6, with D perhaps TRBD2 (5 bases). This CDR3 comprises 16 residues. Trimming removed 0 bases from V and 0 bases from J, with 7 bases in between. Germline V lookup: CDR1 SGHDT, CDR2 YYEEEE. DNA of the CDR3: TGTGCCAGCAGCTTGGTCGGGGACTCTGGGGCCAACGTCCTGACTTTC. Its translation is CASSLVGDSGANVLTF.

This sequence joins TRBV6-1 and TRBJ1-5; TRBD1 might be the D (6 bases). Trimming pared 6 bases from V and 6 bases from J, leaving 18 bases between. The CDR3 is 15 residues long. The germline V gene encodes CDR1 MNHNS and CDR2 SASEGT. The CDR3 loop reads CASSQNRVSGQPQHF. CDR3 sequence (DNA): TGTGCCAGCAGCCAAAACAGGGTTTCGGGTCAGCCCCAGCATTTT.

This chain links TRBV5-1 with TRBJ2-7, with no clear D. Trimming took off 3 bases at V and 5 bases at J, with 24 bases between the two ends. Germline values: CDR1 SGHRS, CDR2 YFSETQ. The CDR3 is made up of 17 amino acids. The CDR3 is CASSWSPGGAGSHEQYF. The CDR3 DNA sequence: TGCGCCAGCAGCTGGAGCCCAGGTGGCGCCGGTTCCCACGAGCAGTACTTC. Based on the CDR3 plus reference TRBV5-1 and TRBJ2-7, the full variable domain is KAGVTQTPRYLIKTRGQQVTLSCSPISGHRSVSWYQQTPGQGLQFLFEYFSETQRNKGNFPGRFSGRQFSNSRSEMNVSTLELGDSALYLCASSWSPGGAGSHEQYFGPGTRLTVT.

The rearrangement uses TRBV2 and TRBJ2-2; TRBD2 matches at 12 bases. Germline lookup yields CDR1 SNHLY and CDR2 FYNNEI. The trim removed 7 bases at V and 3 bases at J, leaving 30 bases unmatched. The CDR3 runs to 24 residues. The CDR3 coding sequence is TGTGCCAGCATTGGGTTTGGGGTTTTTTGGACTAGCGGGACACCGCAAACGGACACCGGGGAGCTGTTTTTT. It specifies CASIGFGVFWTSGTPQTDTGELFF.

The chain has TRBV7-3 and TRBJ2-3; 8 nucleotides line up with TRBD2. Germline values: CDR1 SGHTA, CDR2 FQGTGA. V was clipped by 5 bases and J by 4 bases; unmatched bases: 8. The CDR3 length is 15 residues. The CDR3 loop reads CASSPFSGVPDTQYF. The DNA of the CDR3 is TGTGCCAGCAGCCCGTTTAGCGGGGTGCCAGATACGCAGTATTTT. The full variable domain, its missing parts supplied by reference TRBV7-3 and TRBJ2-3, is GAGVSQTPSNKVTEKGKYVELRCDPISGHTALYWYRQSLGQGPEFLIYFQGTGAADDSGLPNDRFFAVRPEGSVSTLKIQRTERGDSAVYLCASSPFSGVPDTQYFGPGTRLTVL.

This chain connects TRBV29-1 to TRBJ2-6; 12 bases are a match to TRBD1. J gave up 4 bases and V 2 bases, and 9 bases lay outside the gene matches. CDR3 length: 18 amino acids. Germline assignment: CDR1 SQVTM and CDR2 ANQGSEA. The CDR3 spells CSVERPGQGALGANVLTF. The CDR3 DNA is TGCAGCGTTGAACGACCGGGACAGGGGGCTCTGGGGGCCAACGTCCTGACTTTC.

The chain links TRBV18 to TRBJ2-7; D not resolved. Germline V gene sequence: CDR1 KGHSH, CDR2 LQKENI. Trimming stripped 3 bases from V and 0 bases from J, with 6 bases between. The CDR3 length is 13 residues. CDR3 residues: CASSPLSSYEQYF. CDR3 DNA: TGTGCCAGCTCACCCCTGAGCTCCTACGAGCAGTACTTC. Complete variable domain (other parts from reference TRBV18 and TRBJ2-7): NAGVMQNPRHLVRRRGQEARLRCSPMKGHSHVYWYRQLPEEGLKFMVYLQKENIIDESGMPKERFSAEFPKEGPSILRIQQVVRGDSAAYFCASSPLSSYEQYFGPGTRLTVT.

The rearrangement links TRBV28 to TRBJ1-3; D ambiguous. V gave up 1 base and J gave up 0 bases, with 10 bases separating them. The CDR3 is 16 residues long. The V gene's germline CDR1 is MDHEN and CDR2 SYDVKM. The CDR3 is CASSLSGYSSGNTIYF. CDR3 DNA sequence: TGTGCCAGCAGTTTATCCGGATACAGCTCTGGAAACACCATATATTTT.